This paragraph reports one TCR beta chain. No antigen is known for it. Since a much larger clone is just one base distant, this may be a read error. This entry is derived from a study of post-analysis software for immune sequencing data (dated by TCRdb to between 2015 and 2016). Concerning the study at large: The recorded disease courses included relapsing-remitting, secondary progressive and progressive-relapsing multiple sclerosis, and some patients had no subtype annotation. The multiple sclerosis patient repertoires were compared with 11 previously published healthy control repertoires from donors aged about 6 to 26 years. A subset of samples was prepared in parallel using single-end sample barcoding, then pooled and co-amplified after Illumina adapter ligation.

Library creation used PCR. The sequencing machine was an Illumina HiSeq 2500. To reduce PCR and sequencing biases, unique molecular identifiers were built into the TCR beta cDNA libraries. Every 1 to 10 million input T cells yielded 500,000 or so cDNA molecules, meaning each molecule approximated one T cell. Patient libraries were prepared and sequenced with the same protocol used for the earlier healthy control dataset. Within a given batch, samples were prepared together, multiplexed and sequenced on the same HiSeq lane. On the study's bioinformatics: MIGEC handled the raw barcoded reads, throwing out single-read molecular identifier groups before consensus assembly and CDR3 extraction. VDJtools was used for post-analysis of the clonotype tables, and diversity was normalized by down-sampling every dataset to the size of the smallest sample. Repertoire overlap clustering matched CDR3 amino acid but not nucleotide sequences to correct batch-related cross-sample contamination. TCRdb ran its own pipeline on the public reads, namely fastp trimming at Q25 and MiXCR clone calling, and kept in-frame beta chains. Rows are unified per CDR3 protein, each entry keeping the most common DNA and genes. These V and J calls derive from TCRdb rather than the authors' analysis. The sample contains about 820,000 distinct CDR3 sequences, approximately 57% of them found a single time. The ten largest clones capture about 4.5% of the sample.

To demonstrate the VDJtools post-analysis software, TCR beta repertoires were profiled from the peripheral blood of more than 10 young patients with multiple sclerosis. Multiple sclerosis patients were children and adolescents aged roughly 6 to 16 years. The CDR3 holds 14 amino acids from the cysteine to the phenylalanine. The sequence is cut down to CDR3 DNA, 42 bases in frame from base 1. The germline V and J ends show losses of 5 bases and 2 bases respectively, and no gene match explains 2 bases of the junction. The paper as a whole reports these results and caveats: Roughly 5 TRBV segments, including TRBV5-6, TRBV5-1 and TRBV20-1, were significantly more frequent in patients than controls. The control group was slightly older than the multiple sclerosis patient group. Multiple sclerosis patients had significantly lower normalized Chao1 diversity than controls, a result that suggests substantial peripheral T-cell clonal expansion. When samples were clustered directly using the F measure, samples prepared in the same batch co-clustered strongly, which prompted a batch-effect correction.

The TCR originated in a girl aged 10 to 17 with multiple sclerosis. The V gene is TRBV12-3 or TRBV12-4 and the J gene is TRBJ2-7, and 11 bases in between align with TRBD2. Sequencing was carried out using blood. The nucleotides read TGTGCCAGCAGTGCTAGCGGGGGGACCTACGAGCAGTACTTC. The translation is CASSASGGTYEQYF.